Given below is one T cell receptor beta chain in context. Its antigen specificity is not known. The junction departs from the called germline gene at one end, perhaps through a read error. To prepare the library, the immunoSEQ multiplex PCR assay was applied. For the multiplex PCR, a mixture combining 60 forward primers for TCR Vbeta segments and 13 reverse primers for TCR Jbeta segments was used. Amplification of the CDR3 region of rearranged TCR beta genes was performed with a multiplex PCR assay on genomic DNA. Amplified TCR beta libraries were sequenced as 87-base-pair reads on the Illumina HiSeq System. The source study handled its data this way. A later analysis counted some 80 million unique TCR beta chains across the 700 or so repertoires, and roughly 9.9 million of these chains were shared by at least two donors. Raw reads were error-corrected and collapsed into unique sequences with a nearest-neighbor algorithm that merged closely related sequences to remove PCR and sequencing errors. To assign V, D and J gene segments, CDR3 sequences were aligned to IMGT reference sequences. For a sequence to be retained, a match of at least six nucleotides was required to both a V gene segment and a J gene segment. Rearrangements were called productive when the CDR3 lacked stop codons and stayed in frame with V and J; all others were non-productive. Following IMGT convention, CDR3 was defined as the stretch from the second conserved V-encoded cysteine to the conserved J-encoded phenylalanine. Sequences without an unambiguous match to a single V gene segment were excluded from the earlier analysis of about 630 of the donors. In an earlier analysis of several hundred of the donors, V segments were called functional above 56.7% productive rearrangements and were called segregating when the between-donor standard deviation exceeded 5%. A statistical classification framework was built for diagnosing cytomegalovirus status from the catalog of TCR beta chain sequences. In a later analysis, TCR nucleotide sequences were compared against IMGT/GENE-DB human TR gene sequences so that V and J genes could be assigned. Using the TCRdist pipeline, a later analysis assigned CDR3 sequences along with most-parsimonious VDJ recombination scenarios. In a later analysis, each TCR beta chain was defined by its CDR3 amino acid sequence together with its V-gene family, and reads without a unique V-gene family were excluded. To address suspected cross-contamination and a sequencing artifact, a later analysis removed over 500 highly shared, low-generation-probability nucleotide sequences. For each public chain, a later analysis derived a clonal expansion index from normalized ranks of inferred template counts within each repertoire. In a later analysis, generation probabilities were computed with a VDJ recombination model fitted to out-of-frame rearrangements, and the resulting probabilities were checked against IGoR. In a later analysis, hypergeometric tests were used to score TCR-TCR, TCR-HLA and TCR-CMV co-occurrence, with a repertoire-size bias correction applied to TCR pairs. False discovery rates were estimated in a later analysis by permuting HLA or CMV assignments 20 times. In a later analysis, co-occurring TCRs were grouped using DBSCAN, and TCRdist sequence similarity was added for clustering within HLA-allele-positive subsets. Co-occurrence clustering excluded repertoires with fewer than 30,000 or more than 120,000 public chains, plus five with anomalous nucleotide sharing. TCRdb holds this immuneACCESS table with in-frame rearrangements only. Some clones are missing; in checked studies, unresolved V genes explain under half, and the rest has no known cause. The V and J calls and the clone size are those of that table, but D and trimming were determined from the DNA. This sample holds about 150,000 clones; around 83% were observed only once. The top ten hold 2% to 2.5% of the sample.

This sample was taken from a study of cytomegalovirus exposure and HLA in healthy donors (dated by TCRdb to about 2017). For the wider study: According to an earlier analysis of several hundred of the donors, some 180 million T cells yielded roughly 110 million unique TCR beta sequences and roughly 280 Gb of sequence data. To decide whether each TCR beta V gene segment behaved as functional or pseudogenic, an earlier analysis of some 600 of the donors relied on high-throughput TCR beta sequencing. In addition to the first cohort of hundreds of subjects, a separate validation cohort of 130 or so different subjects was used. Donor age, sex, ethnicity and CMV serostatus were compiled alongside the repertoire data. The study aimed to test whether signatures of past pathogen exposure could be identified by cataloging public T cell receptors. Typing coverage varied by locus: roughly 629-630 donors for A, B, C, DRB1 and DQB1; approximately 500 for DQA1; some 610 for DPA1; approximately 470 for DPB1. The study combined high-throughput TCR immunosequencing, statistical association of individual TCRs with disease status, and machine learning to predict cytomegalovirus infection status. The later analysis used no new phenotypic data to find candidate immune exposures, relying instead on TCR beta sequences and their occurrence across donors. Several DR-DQ haplotypes were treated as single units for association and clustering because of strong linkage in the cohort. An early release that covered several hundred HLA-typed donors contained about 300 gigabases of sequencing data and tens of millions of unique TCR sequences. Every discovery cohort repertoire had been produced on one sequencing platform. Among about 360 genotyped donors of the cohort, an average of around 240,000 unique TCR beta nucleotide sequences were sequenced per donor, 15% to 20% of them non-productive. A later genetic analysis used genome-wide SNP genotypes for about 60% of the 666 donors, treating that subset as a discovery cohort. In a later analysis, previously published TCR beta repertoires from 666 donors were re-analyzed and high-resolution HLA genotyping was added so that TCR occurrence patterns could be studied. Both class I and class II loci were covered by HLA typing, at four-digit resolution. The T cell repertoires of about 700 subjects were profiled by immunosequencing and related to cytomegalovirus serostatus. The genetic ancestry cluster associated with self-reported Caucasian donors included 80% to 90% of the roughly 400 genotyped donors. Findings and caveats that apply to the study as a whole: The study listed approximately 150 TCR beta chains as associated with cytomegalovirus. In a later genetic analysis, a missense DCLRE1C variant was associated with V-gene and J-gene trimming of TCR beta chains, and the association was replicated in an independent cohort. Broadly in line with IMGT annotations, most TCR beta V segments showed up in productive rearrangements about 87% or about 30% of the time in an earlier analysis of under 700 of the donors. Because counts were too low, about 17 rarely observed V segments, including chromosome 9 orphons, were excluded from the earlier analysis of some 540 of the donors. In vitro tests confirmed that a few of the cytomegalovirus-associated TCR beta chains recognize cytomegalovirus antigens. Across donors, most TCR sequences were observed very rarely, whereas some public TCRs were present in many individuals. Most CMV-associated TCR beta chains appeared to be HLA-restricted in a later analysis, and the HLA associations seemed to be driven largely by CMV exposure. In a later analysis, HLA-associated TCR beta chains were found to be more clonally expanded and to have lower generation probabilities than equally common non-associated chains. Some IMGT-functional V segments, including TRBV6-2 and TRBV6-3, could not be told apart with the 87-base-pair reads, so those segments were excluded. The authors suggested that the approach could potentially be generalized to other disease states and immunological phenotypes. A later analysis reported that several top co-occurrence clusters appeared linked to parvovirus B19, influenza, CMV and Epstein-Barr virus. The sequencing pipeline was judged likely to have produced a cluster of highly shared sequence variants as a technical artifact. In this cohort, only TCR beta chains were sequenced, and detectable features were limited by the absence of alpha or paired-chain data. Strong co-occurrence of HLA alleles, especially DR and DQ, made assigning TCR associations to individual alleles difficult. The presence/absence analyses assumed that sequencing depth was roughly uniform across donors, and that assumption may not be true. Immune exposure information for the cohort was limited to CMV serostatus. Because some donors lacked HLA typing at each locus, the association tests relied only on the typed subset. In a later analysis, 15,000 to 20,000 TCR beta sequences were associated with specific HLA alleles at a false discovery rate of 0.05. A further reported finding was that TCR beta sequences accurately predicted the HLA-A and HLA-B alleles for most subjects in the first cohort. Correlated functional status among segregating V segments might be attributable to linkage disequilibrium, but an unknown experimental factor could not be ruled out. The classifier was reported to diagnose cytomegalovirus status with high specificity and sensitivity in both the original and validation cohorts. According to a later genetic analysis, donors in an Asian-associated ancestry cluster had fewer N-insertions in productive TCRs than the approximately 610-donor mean. A later analysis found that TCR association rates varied across HLA loci, with DRB1 alleles showing the most associated TCRs and HLA-C alleles the fewest.

Measured from the cysteine to the phenylalanine, the CDR3 is 14 residues long. Kept here is only the CDR3 DNA, which spans 42 bases and is read in frame from base 1. The germline V gene (reference sequence) sets CDR1 to MNHNY and CDR2 to SVGAGI. The cohort comprised 666 healthy bone marrow donors. At the time of sampling, every cohort member was nominally healthy, though immune exposures that went unrecorded were likely present. The donor tested CMV seronegative and was one of the 352 seronegative cohort members. A peripheral blood sample was provided by each donor, and peripheral blood mononuclear cells were used for TCR beta sequencing. Genomic DNA was extracted from the blood cell samples with the Qiagen DNeasy Blood Extraction Kit.

The receptor was isolated from a woman younger than 35 in good health and CMV-seronegative. The sequencing input was PBMCs. Rearrangement joined TRBV6-6 to TRBJ1-6; perhaps TRBD1 is the D gene, with 6 bases matching. The DNA sequence is as follows: TGTGCCAGCACTTACAGGGAGACGAATTCACCCCTCCACTTT. Translated, this gives CASTYRETNSPLHF.